These 6 T cell receptor beta chains came from one sample sequenced in a study of response to subunit inactivated influenza vaccine. One entry per CDR3 protein results from TCRdb running MiXCR on the RT-PCR reads. The sample lists hundreds of thousands of distinct CDR3 sequences; approximately 18% were seen once. The sequenced sample was PBMCs from blood, obtained roughly 5 days after vaccination. The receptors originated from a middle-aged man who received an inactivated influenza vaccine.

This clonotype was picked up a small number of times. DNA of the CDR3: TGCGCCAGCAGCCACGGGACTAGCGCAGATACGCAGTATTTT. Residues: CASSHGTSADTQYF. The gene calls are TRBV5-1 and TRBJ2-3, with 10 bases that match TRBD2. The CDR3 totals 14 residues. V lost 4 bases and J lost 4; bases outside the gene matches: 3. The germline CDR1 and CDR2 sequences are SGHRS and YFSETQ.

The J gene is TRBJ2-3, the V gene TRBV6-5; TRBD1 might be the D (6 bases). The CDR3 has 15 residues. V lost 0 bases and J lost 4, with 11 bases in between. Germline lookup yields CDR1 MNHEY and CDR2 SVGAGI. CDR3 region: CASSYSTGIPDTQYF. DNA for the CDR3: TGTGCCAGCAGTTACTCGACAGGTATCCCAGATACGCAGTATTTT.

This clonotype was counted a few times. V and J are TRBV29-1 and TRBJ1-4; perhaps TRBD1 as D (5 bases). Trimming removed 4 bases from V and 8 bases from J, with 11 bases in between. The CDR3 length is 12 residues. Germline CDR1 and CDR2: SQVTM and ANQGSEA. The CDR3 loop is CSVAGRREKLFF. CDR3 DNA sequence: TGCAGCGTTGCAGGGAGGCGCGAAAAACTGTTTTTT.

This clonotype was observed a handful of times. The J gene is TRBJ2-1, the V gene TRBV11-1; TRBD2 matches at 13 bases. The CDR3 runs 15 residues. V was clipped by 5 bases and J by 7 bases; unmatched bases: 5. From germline, CDR1 is SGHAT and CDR2 FQDESV (reference sequence). CDR3: CASSRTSGSMNEQFF. CDR3 in DNA: TGTGCCAGCAGCCGGACTAGCGGGAGTATGAATGAGCAGTTCTTC.

The J gene is TRBJ2-2, the V gene TRBV4-2; either TRBD1 or TRBD2 may fit D (6 bases each). Germline V gene lookup returns CDR1 LGHNA and CDR2 YNFKEQ. The CDR3 runs to 15 residues. The V gene lost 3 bases and the J gene lost 6 bases, with 14 bases spanning the gap. The CDR3 reads CASSQRGDLSGELFF. The CDR3 coding sequence is TGTGCCAGCAGCCAGAGGGGGGACTTGTCCGGGGAGCTGTTTTTT.

This rearrangement joins TRBV5-1 to TRBJ1-6, with a weak D call TRBD1 (5 bases). The CDR3 loop spans 14 amino acids. Trimming removed 3 bases at V and 7 bases at J, with 11 bases between. Germline assignment: CDR1 SGHRS and CDR2 YFSETQ. The CDR3 loop is CASSWEAGNSPLHF. CDR3 DNA: TGCGCCAGCAGCTGGGAGGCAGGGAATTCACCCCTCCACTTT.